This TCR beta chain derives from a study of shared clonotypes between healthy human individuals. This clone was seen only a few times. Libraries were prepared by immunoSEQ multiplex PCR; TCRdb keeps only in-frame clonotypes and omits some of them. The table lists about 670,000 clones, approximately 75% of them singletons. The CDR3 length is 15 residues. The J segment lost 4 bases and the V segment lost 4 bases, leaving 8 bases of the junction unmatched. The germline V gene encodes CDR1 MNHEY and CDR2 SVGAGI. Material: memory CD4+ T cells sorted from blood. Regarding subset: CD45RA-negative fraction. The chain joins TRBV6-5 to TRBJ2-7; 9 nucleotides align to TRBD2. This TCR came from a woman aged 25-40 years in good health. The CDR3: CASSFTGTSKYEQYF. The CDR3 coding sequence is TGTGCCAGCAGTTTCACCGGGACTAGCAAGTACGAGCAGTACTTC.